The text below deals with one T cell receptor beta chain. The assay was immunoSEQ multiplex PCR, and TCRdb's table has in-frame clones only and misses some. The sample lists some 140,000 clones, roughly 83% occurring once. V was trimmed by 2 bases and J by 8 bases, leaving 12 bases between them. Germline V gives CDR1 ENHRY, CDR2 SYGVKD. This CDR3 has 13 residues. These data are taken from a study of blood T cell repertoires in COVID-19. For the study at large: Samples came from the United States, Italy and Spain, spanning acute and convalescent COVID-19. From T cells, B-cell-depleted T cells, or PBMCs came the material, which was cDNA or gDNA.

The receptor comes from a man between 60 and 70 years old with acute or convalescent COVID-19. What was sequenced was peripheral blood. The chain links TRBV10-3 to TRBJ1-2; D perhaps matches TRBD1 (6 bases). The CDR3 spells CAISEGQGSGYTF. CDR3 DNA sequence: TGTGCCATCAGTGAGGGCCAGGGGAGCGGCTACACCTTC.